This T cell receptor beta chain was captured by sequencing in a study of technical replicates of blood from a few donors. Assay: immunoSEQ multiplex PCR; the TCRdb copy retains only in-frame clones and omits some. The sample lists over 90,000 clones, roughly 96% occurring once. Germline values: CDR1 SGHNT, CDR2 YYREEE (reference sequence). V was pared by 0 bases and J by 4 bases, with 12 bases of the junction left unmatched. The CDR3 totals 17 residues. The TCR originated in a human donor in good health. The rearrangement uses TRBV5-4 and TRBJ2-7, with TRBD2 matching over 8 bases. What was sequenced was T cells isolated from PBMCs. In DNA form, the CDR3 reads TGTGCCAGCAGCTTGGCGGACGGGGGAGCGGGAGCGTACGAGCAGTACTTC. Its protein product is CASSLADGGAGAYEQYF.